Below, 28 T cell receptor beta chains from the same sample are listed, as sequenced in a study of T-cell reconstitution after alpha-beta-depleted transplantation in children. Preparation of the TCRbeta library was carried out with unique molecular identifiers. TCRdb recomputed calls from the PCR reads with MiXCR, one row per CDR3 protein. The repertoire consists of about 150,000 distinct CDR3 sequences, with around 10% occurring once and the leading ten covering around 14%. The sample consisted of PBMCs, taken before TCRalphabeta/CD19-depleted stem cell transplant. All receptors come from a boy younger than 10 with acute myeloid leukemia, due to receive a stem cell transplant.

This clonotype showed up many times. V gene TRBV5-1 combines with J gene TRBJ1-2; D is undetermined. CDR3 length equals 17 residues. V was trimmed by 0 bases and J by 8 bases, leaving 23 bases between them. Germline CDR1 is SGHRS and CDR2 is YFSETQ. CDR3 coding DNA: TGCGCCAGCAGCTTGGTTGGAGGGATACCTTTTGGAGCCGGCTACACCTTC. It is translated as CASSLVGGIPFGAGYTF.

The gene calls are TRBV11-2 and TRBJ2-1; 13 bases map to TRBD2. The V gene end was trimmed by 5 bases and the J gene end by 7 bases; junction bases not matched to a gene: 2. The CDR3 is 14 amino acids. The germline V gene has CDR1 SGHAT and CDR2 FQNNGV. In DNA, the CDR3 is TGTGCCAGCAGCAAACTAGCGGGGGGGAATGAGCAGTTCTTC. The encoded protein is CASSKLAGGNEQFF.

This clonotype was counted once. The chain employs TRBV6-1 and TRBJ2-1; TRBD2 is a possible D gene (5 bases). The germline CDR1 and CDR2 sequences are MNHNS and SASEGT. V lost 6 bases and J 2 bases, leaving 26 bases between the germline ends. The CDR3 length is 19 residues. CDR3 sequence reads: CASRNPPGLGEVPYNEQFF. CDR3 bases: TGTGCCAGCAGAAACCCCCCCGGACTGGGAGAGGTACCCTACAATGAGCAGTTCTTC.

This clonotype was seen at least ten times. The chain employs TRBV10-3 and TRBJ2-1, with D maybe TRBD2 (6 bases). V was clipped by 8 bases and J by 9 bases, with 17 bases between them. This CDR3 is built from 13 residues. Germline V CDR1 and CDR2: ENHRY, SYGVKD. The CDR3 DNA reads as TGTGCCATCGGACAACCTGGGACTTCTGAGCAGTTCTTC. Amino acids: CAIGQPGTSEQFF.

Ten or more counts support this clonotype. This chain links TRBV20-1 with TRBJ2-5; D not certain. Germline CDR1 and CDR2: DFQATT and SNEGSKA (reference sequence). V dropped 1 base and J dropped 0 bases, with 12 bases sitting between them. The CDR3 extends over 15 amino acids. The CDR3 loop reads CSARGRYAHQETQYF. CDR3 nucleotide sequence: TGCAGTGCTAGAGGACGGTACGCCCACCAAGAGACCCAGTACTTC.

This clonotype was found many times. The chain links TRBV3-1 to TRBJ1-3; no clear D gene. The CDR3 totals 16 residues. Germline CDR1 LGHDT, CDR2 YNNKEL (reference sequence). Between the trimmed V and J ends, which lost 3 bases and 0 bases, there was a span of 12 bases. CDR3 loop: CASSHPWATSGNTIYF. Written as DNA, the CDR3 is TGTGCCAGCAGCCATCCGTGGGCCACCTCTGGAAACACCATATATTTT.

This clonotype was seen ten or more times. The DNA of the CDR3 is TGTGCCAGCAGCTTCCTAACCACAGATACGCAGTATTTT. This gives the protein CASSFLTTDTQYF. This rearrangement joins TRBV11-1 to TRBJ2-3; D call uncertain. V was pared by 3 bases and J by 2 bases, with 6 bases between. Germline V gene sequence: CDR1 SGHAT, CDR2 FQDESV (reference sequence). The CDR3 length is 13 residues.

This sequence joins TRBV6-5 and TRBJ1-2; a possible D gene is TRBD1 (6 bases). Germline V CDR1 and CDR2: MNHEY, SVGAGI. V gave up 1 base and J gave up 4 bases, with 19 bases separating them. The CDR3 loop spans 17 amino acids. The DNA for the CDR3 is TGTGCCAGCAGTTACTTGCTCCAGGGGTTGTTGGCCTATGGCTACACCTTC. Translating it yields CASSYLLQGLLAYGYTF.

This clonotype appeared many times. The chain joins TRBV11-3 to TRBJ2-1; 10 nucleotides match TRBD2. V was clipped by 3 bases and J by 7 bases; unmatched bases: 6. The CDR3 contains 15 residues. Germline values: CDR1 SGHNT, CDR2 YENEEA. DNA for the CDR3: TGTGCCAGCAGCTTGAGCGGGGGGGCCGATAATGAGCAGTTCTTC. Amino acids: CASSLSGGADNEQFF.

This clonotype showed up many times. CDR3 DNA sequence: TGTGCCAGCGGCAGGGGGAGCGGTGCTTACGAGCAGTACGTC. This translates into CASGRGSGAYEQYV. V and J are TRBV7-8 and TRBJ2-7; 7 bases map to TRBD1. Germline CDR1 SGHVS, CDR2 FQNEAQ. This CDR3 has 14 amino acids. The junction had 11 bases not matched to a gene; V was cut back by 8 bases and J by 4 bases.

This clonotype was found many times. The chain is built from TRBV25-1 and TRBJ1-4, with TRBD1 matching 9 bases. This CDR3 region has 16 residues. The germline V gene encodes CDR1 MGHDK and CDR2 SYGVNS. V lost 3 bases, J lost 4 bases, and 6 bases stayed unmatched. The CDR3 here is CASSDQNRGLNEKLFF. CDR3 in DNA: TGTGCCAGCAGTGACCAGAACAGGGGGCTTAATGAAAAACTGTTTTTT.

This clonotype has ten or more counts. This chain links TRBV20-1 with TRBJ1-2; TRBD1 might be the D (6 bases). The V gene's germline CDR1 is DFQATT and CDR2 SNEGSKA (reference sequence). The CDR3 consists of 14 residues. Between the trimmed V and J ends, which lost 3 bases and 2 bases, there was a span of 13 bases. The DNA for the CDR3 is TGCAGTGCTAGTGATAGGACAGCCAACTATGGCTACACCTTC. This sequence encodes CSASDRTANYGYTF.

At least ten counts were recorded for this clonotype. The V and J genes are TRBV6-5 and TRBJ2-5; 13 nucleotides match TRBD2. Germline-derived CDR1 and CDR2 are MNHEY and SVGAGI. V shed 2 bases, J shed 5 bases, and the junction held 2 bases outside the gene matches. This CDR3 contains 15 residues. This chain's CDR3 is CASSYGLAGVETQYF. The CDR3 DNA sequence: TGTGCCAGCAGTTACGGACTAGCGGGAGTGGAGACCCAGTACTTC.

The chain joins TRBV4-2 to TRBJ2-5; D possibly matches TRBD1 or TRBD2 (6 bases each). The germline CDR1 and CDR2 sequences are LGHNA and YNFKEQ. V was cut by 1 base and J by 5 bases, with 11 bases left in between. The CDR3 is 14 amino acids. CDR3 loop: CASSQAGAGETQYF. Written as DNA, the CDR3 is TGTGCCAGCAGCCAAGCGGGGGCGGGGGAGACCCAGTACTTC.

This clonotype appeared many times. The chain combines TRBV7-2 with TRBJ1-2, with D possibly TRBD1 on 6 matching bases. V shed 3 bases and J shed 8 bases, with 10 bases lying between them. Germline CDR1 SGHTA, CDR2 FQGNSA. The CDR3 covers 12 residues. The CDR3 here is CASSFDRRGYTF. The CDR3 DNA reads TGTGCCAGCAGCTTCGACAGGCGGGGCTACACCTTC.

This clonotype showed up just a few times. A much larger clone sits a single nucleotide away, making a read error possible. The rearrangement joins TRBV6-5 to TRBJ1-2; TRBD1 is a possible D gene (5 bases). Germline V lookup: CDR1 MNHEY, CDR2 SVGAGI. The CDR3 is 12 residues long. The CDR3 loop is CASSFAGGGYPF. DNA for the CDR3: TGTGCCAGCAGTTTTGCGGGGGGAGGCTACCCCTTC.

The V gene is TRBV7-3, the J gene TRBJ2-7, with 9 bases aligning to TRBD1. The DNA end is a closer match to TRBJ2-1, so the J assignment may be wrong. The germline gives CDR1 SGHTA, CDR2 FQGTGA. This CDR3 has 13 residues. CDR3 protein: CASSLDRGGKQFF. DNA of the CDR3: TGTGCCAGCAGTCTGGACAGGGGCGGGAAGCAGTTCTTC.

On this clonotype itself: A much larger clone lies a single base off, so this may be a read error. The CDR3 coding sequence is TGTGCCTGGAATAGGGGGGAAGGGAATGAGCAGTTCTTC. It specifies CAWNRGEGNEQFF. The J gene is TRBJ2-1, the V gene TRBV30; the D gene could be TRBD1 or TRBD2 (6 bases each). V lost 4 bases, J lost 7 bases, and 14 bases lay in between. CDR3 length: 13 amino acids. Per the germline V gene, CDR1 is GTSNPN and CDR2 is SVGIG (reference sequence).

The sample holds many counts of this clonotype. The chain joins TRBV13 to TRBJ2-7; D call uncertain. Germline CDR1 and CDR2: PRHDT and FYEKMQ (reference sequence). V lost 0 bases to trimming and J lost 3 bases, with 6 bases between them. This CDR3 region has 13 residues. The CDR3 spells CASSLGPGYEQYF. DNA of the CDR3: TGTGCCAGCAGCTTAGGTCCCGGCTACGAGCAGTACTTC.

This clonotype was observed at least ten times. This rearrangement joins TRBV20-1 to TRBJ2-5; D gene ambiguous. The CDR3 is 13 amino acids. Germline V gene sequence: CDR1 DFQATT, CDR2 SNEGSKA (reference sequence). V shed 2 bases and J shed 4 bases, with 11 bases lying between them. Written as DNA, the CDR3 is TGCAGTGCTAGAACGGGTGCCCCAGAGACCCAGTACTTC. It is translated as CSARTGAPETQYF.

This clonotype came up many times. The chain couples TRBV3-1 to TRBJ2-7; 9 nucleotides line up with TRBD2. This CDR3 contains 14 residues. J was trimmed by 6 bases and V by 4 bases; bases with no gene match: 7. The germline V gene has CDR1 LGHDT and CDR2 YNNKEL (reference sequence). DNA for the CDR3: TGTGCCAGCAGCCCGGGACTAGCATCATTCGAGCAGTACTTC. Translating gives CASSPGLASFEQYF.

This clonotype was observed many times. The V and J genes are TRBV5-4 and TRBJ2-3; 9 bases map to TRBD2. Trimming cost V 0 bases and J 3 bases; bases outside gene matches: 5. The CDR3 runs 16 residues. Germline V gene lookup returns CDR1 SGHNT and CDR2 YYREEE (reference sequence). CDR3 loop: CASSLAGLAGTDTQYF. CDR3 DNA sequence: TGTGCCAGCAGCTTGGCGGGACTAGCCGGGACAGATACGCAGTATTTT.

In this sample, this clonotype turned up many times. This may come from a read error, since a much larger clone is one base off. The chain carries TRBV20-1 and TRBJ2-1; D may be TRBD2 (6 bases). This CDR3 comprises 13 residues. Germline loops: CDR1 DFQATT, CDR2 SNEGSKA (reference sequence). Between the trimmed V and J ends, which lost 3 bases and 2 bases, there was a span of 8 bases. CDR3 sequence (DNA): TGCAGTGCTAGCGGGAGCCCCTACAATGAGCAGTTCTTC. This codes for CSASGSPYNEQFF.

The table lists this clonotype with many counts. V usage is TRBV7-8 and J usage is TRBJ2-1; D is unclear. The CDR3 consists of 14 residues. Trimming removed 1 base from V and 7 bases from J, with 11 bases in between. Germline CDR1 reads SGHVS; CDR2 reads FQNEAQ. CDR3 sequence reads: CASSLGSAKNEQFF. The CDR3 DNA sequence: TGTGCCAGCAGCTTAGGGAGCGCGAAGAATGAGCAGTTCTTC.

This clonotype has ten or more counts. This rearrangement joins TRBV3-1 to TRBJ1-1, with D unclear. Germline loops: CDR1 LGHDT, CDR2 YNNKEL (reference sequence). This CDR3 is 12 amino acids long. Trimming stripped 5 bases from V and 0 bases from J, with 4 bases between. The CDR3 here is CASSKMNTEAFF. CDR3 DNA sequence: TGTGCCAGCAGCAAGATGAACACTGAAGCTTTCTTT.

This clonotype was observed at least ten times. The genes are TRBV7-8 and TRBJ1-2; no clear D gene. CDR1 and CDR2 from the germline V gene are SGHVS and FQNEAQ. V was trimmed by 5 bases and J by 6 bases, leaving 16 bases between them. CDR3 length equals 14 residues. The CDR3 region has the DNA TGTGCCAGCAGCCCTGGCAGGATGAGGGATGGCTACACCTTC. Translated, it gives CASSPGRMRDGYTF.

This clonotype has a count of ten or more. The V and J genes are TRBV11-2 and TRBJ2-7; unclear D gene. With 3 bases removed from V and 5 bases from J, the gap between germline ends came to 14 bases. From germline, CDR1 is SGHAT and CDR2 FQNNGV. The CDR3 has 14 residues. The CDR3 reads CASSFRSVPHEQYF. The DNA of the CDR3 is TGTGCCAGCAGCTTTCGATCAGTTCCCCACGAGCAGTACTTC.

This clonotype was recorded at least ten times. The CDR3 is CASSSLLFGYEQYV. The CDR3 nucleotides read TGTGCCAGCAGCTCGCTGTTATTTGGGTACGAGCAGTACGTC. This chain joins TRBV7-8 and TRBJ2-7; no clear D. In germline, CDR1 is SGHVS, CDR2 FQNEAQ. Trimming left V 4 bases short and J 4 bases short, with 14 bases between. The CDR3 contains 14 residues.